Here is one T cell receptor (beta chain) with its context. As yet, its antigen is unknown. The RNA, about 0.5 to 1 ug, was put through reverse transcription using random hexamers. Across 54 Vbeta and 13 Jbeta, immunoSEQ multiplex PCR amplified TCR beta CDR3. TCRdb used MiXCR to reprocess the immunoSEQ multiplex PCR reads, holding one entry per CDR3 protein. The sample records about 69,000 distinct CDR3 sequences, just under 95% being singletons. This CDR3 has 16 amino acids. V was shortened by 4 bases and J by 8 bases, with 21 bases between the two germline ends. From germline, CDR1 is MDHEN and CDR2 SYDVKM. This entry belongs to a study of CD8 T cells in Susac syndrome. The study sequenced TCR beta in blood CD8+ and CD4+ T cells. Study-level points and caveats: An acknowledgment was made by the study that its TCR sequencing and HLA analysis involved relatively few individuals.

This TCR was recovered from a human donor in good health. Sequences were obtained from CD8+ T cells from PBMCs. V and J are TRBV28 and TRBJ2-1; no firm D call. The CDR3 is CASSSPFGFDNDEQFF. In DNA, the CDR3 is TGTGCCAGCAGTTCCCCTTTTGGGTTTGACAACGATGAGCAGTTCTTC.